This passage covers 8 T cell receptor beta chains from one sample sequenced in a study of cytomegalovirus exposure and HLA in healthy donors. Some clones are missing from TCRdb's copy, which holds only in-frame ones; the method was immunoSEQ multiplex PCR. Of some 120,000 clones in the sample, 85% are singletons; the top ten hold under 2.5%. The sample comprised PBMCs. The receptors derive from a woman aged 25 to 39 in good health and CMV-seronegative.

This clone came up once. The chain combines TRBV19 with TRBJ1-1, with 8 bases matching TRBD1. The CDR3 covers 14 residues. Germline loops: CDR1 LNHDA, CDR2 SQIVND (reference sequence). The junction had 11 bases not matched to a gene; V was cut back by 7 bases and J by 7 bases. CDR3 in DNA: TGTGCCAGTACTTATAGAGCAGGGGGCATTGAAGCTTTCTTT. Translated: CASTYRAGGIEAFF.

The rearrangement links TRBV11-3 to TRBJ2-3; a possible D gene is TRBD2 (5 bases). CDR1 is SGHNT, CDR2 YENEEA, per germline. V lost 5 bases and J 4 bases, leaving 7 bases between the germline ends. This CDR3 has 12 amino acids. The CDR3 DNA is TGTGCCAGCAGCCGGGATCCAGATACGCAGTATTTT. Amino acid sequence: CASSRDPDTQYF.

CDR3 bases: TGCGCCAGCAGCCCCCCCGGGCCGGGGGAAGACTACTACGAGCAGTACTTC. It specifies CASSPPGPGEDYYEQYF. V usage is TRBV4-3 and J usage is TRBJ2-7, with D maybe TRBD2 (6 bases). Germline assignment: CDR1 LGHNA and CDR2 YSLEER. Trimming pared 4 bases from V and 3 bases from J, leaving 22 bases between. The CDR3 has 17 residues.

The J gene is TRBJ1-1, the V gene TRBV7-8; D unresolved. The CDR3 totals 14 residues. The germline V gene encodes CDR1 SGHVS and CDR2 FQNEAQ. V dropped 4 bases and J dropped 4 bases, with 13 bases sitting between them. Here the CDR3 reads CASSWRVISTEAFF. CDR3 nucleotides: TGTGCCAGCAGCTGGAGAGTGATAAGCACTGAAGCTTTCTTT.

The chain joins TRBV30 to TRBJ1-6; D is unresolved. Trimming left V 2 bases short and J 7 bases short, with 6 bases between. Germline CDR1 reads GTSNPN; CDR2 reads SVGIG (reference sequence). The CDR3 spans 12 residues. CDR3 sequence reads: CAWSPPNSPLHF. CDR3 in DNA: TGTGCCTGGAGTCCCCCAAATTCACCCCTCCACTTT.

This sequence joins TRBV5-4 and TRBJ2-3; 11 nucleotides line up with TRBD1. The germline gives CDR1 SGHNT, CDR2 YYREEE (reference sequence). The CDR3 length is 14 residues. The V and J ends lost 4 bases and 8 bases, in that order; junction bases with no gene match: 6. The CDR3 DNA is TGTGCCAGCAGCATGGACAGGGGGCAGGGTACGCAGTATTTT. It specifies CASSMDRGQGTQYF.

The CDR3 is CASSESWTGGTSNQPQHF. DNA of the CDR3: TGTGCCAGCAGTGAAAGTTGGACAGGGGGCACAAGCAATCAGCCCCAGCATTTT. The chain employs TRBV6-1 and TRBJ1-5; TRBD1 matches 11 bases. Germline CDR1 is MNHNS and CDR2 is SASEGT. With 2 bases clipped from V and 1 base from J, the junction kept 7 bases outside the gene matches. CDR3 length equals 18 residues.

J is TRBJ1-2 and V is TRBV2; 9 bases are a match to TRBD1. V trimming: 11 bases; J trimming: 14 bases; junction bases outside the gene matches: 18. This CDR3 region has 13 residues. Germline-derived CDR1 and CDR2 are SNHLY and FYNNEI. The CDR3, as DNA: TGTGCCTCTACGATGGGGACAGGGTCCTTCGGGACCTTC. Protein product: CASTMGTGSFGTF.